Presented here are 12 T cell receptor beta chains from one specimen sequenced in a study of brain T cells in children with intractable seizures (dated by TCRdb to the early 2020s). The time point label of this sample denotes: resected brain tissue, or blood drawn just prior to surgery. The library relied on the immunoSEQ multiplex PCR assay. This immuneACCESS table, as held by TCRdb, lists in-frame sequences with V and J called but not all clones. Of the missing ones, under half trace to an unresolved V gene in checked studies; the others have no known cause. This sample has about 80,000 clones in its table, and about 90% of those were observed once. Clones ranked in the top ten supply less than 30% of the sample. The material was peripheral blood, obtained at surgery. The receptors here all came from a girl aged 2-10 years with Rasmussen encephalitis and intractable seizures.

The rearrangement links TRBV2 to TRBJ1-1, with a possible D match to TRBD1 (6 bases). The CDR3 has 16 residues. Germline V lookup: CDR1 SNHLY, CDR2 FYNNEI. V dropped 7 bases and J dropped 0 bases, with 18 bases sitting between them. CDR3 residues: CASTGTSNNMNTEAFF. CDR3 DNA: TGTGCCAGCACCGGGACATCCAATAATATGAACACTGAAGCTTTCTTT.

The gene calls are TRBV18 and TRBJ2-1, with 15 bases aligning to TRBD2. The CDR3 is 19 amino acids. Germline values: CDR1 KGHSH, CDR2 LQKENI. The trim removed 3 bases at V and 7 bases at J, leaving 13 bases unmatched. CDR3 nucleotides: TGTGCCAGCTCACCCCTAGGACTAGCGGGGGGGCGCCTTTCGAATGAGCAGTTCTTC. It yields the protein CASSPLGLAGGRLSNEQFF.

This chain links TRBV19 with TRBJ1-2; tentative D call: TRBD1 (6 bases). This CDR3 spans 15 amino acids. The germline V gene has CDR1 LNHDA and CDR2 SQIVND (reference sequence). V shed 4 bases and J shed 0 bases, with 12 bases lying between them. In DNA, the CDR3 is TGTGCCAGTAGTACCCGACAGGTTTCTAACTATGGCTACACCTTC. Translation gives CASSTRQVSNYGYTF.

This clone was detected once. The chain employs TRBV19 and TRBJ2-7, with D uncertain. Deletions cut 0 bases from V and 2 bases from J, with 11 bases between. Germline assignment: CDR1 LNHDA and CDR2 SQIVND (reference sequence). The CDR3 totals 15 residues. CDR3 in DNA: TGTGCCAGTAGTATAGACCTCGCTCCGACCTACGAGCAGTACTTC. It specifies CASSIDLAPTYEQYF.

The CDR3 DNA reads as TGTGCCAGCAAGCGGGAGAGGAACGTCCTGACTTTC. It encodes CASKRERNVLTF. The chain recombines TRBV5-6 with TRBJ2-6; 8 bases fit TRBD2. The CDR3 runs to 12 residues. V lost 6 bases and J lost 10; bases outside the gene matches: 3. Germline V gene sequence: CDR1 SGHDT, CDR2 YYEEEE.

This chain joins TRBV5-4 and TRBJ2-7; D remains unclear. The V end lost 0 bases, the J end lost 3 bases, and 4 bases lay between the germline ends. This CDR3 has 12 amino acids. Germline-derived CDR1 and CDR2 are SGHNT and YYREEE (reference sequence). The CDR3 here is CASSLEGYEQYF. Here the CDR3 DNA reads TGTGCCAGCAGCTTGGAGGGCTACGAGCAGTACTTC.

The chain is built from TRBV29-1 and TRBJ1-4, with a weak D call TRBD1 (5 bases). CDR1 and CDR2 from the germline V gene are SQVTM and ANQGSEA. V dropped 8 bases and J dropped 8 bases, with 15 bases sitting between them. The CDR3 is made up of 12 amino acids. The CDR3 bases are TGCAGCATCGGGACTCGAGACGAAAAACTGTTTTTT. Translated, it gives CSIGTRDEKLFF.

V gene TRBV4-1 combines with J gene TRBJ1-5; no definite D call. This CDR3 spans 12 amino acids. Per germline, CDR1 MGHRA and CDR2 YSYEKL. Between the trimmed V and J ends, which lost 5 bases and 6 bases, there was a span of 8 bases. DNA of the CDR3: TGCGCCAGCAGCTCCGCCGGTCAGCCCCAGCATTTT. Translated: CASSSAGQPQHF.

The chain is built from TRBV5-6 and TRBJ2-7; D is ambiguous. CDR3 length: 12 amino acids. V lost 0 bases, J lost 5 bases, and 6 bases lay in between. In germline, CDR1 is SGHDT, CDR2 YYEEEE. The DNA of the CDR3 is TGTGCCAGCAGCTTGGAAGGCGACGAGCAGTACTTC. Translation gives CASSLEGDEQYF.

The chain couples TRBV6-1 to TRBJ2-1; 7 nucleotides align to TRBD1. V dropped 3 bases and J dropped 3; count of bases not matched to a gene: 8. CDR3 length: 16 residues. Germline V gene sequence: CDR1 MNHNS, CDR2 SASEGT. CDR3 amino acids: CASSDPLDRVYNEQFF. The CDR3 DNA reads as TGTGCCAGCAGTGACCCCCTTGACAGGGTCTACAATGAGCAGTTCTTC.

The J gene is TRBJ1-1, the V gene TRBV6-5; D gene ambiguous. V was clipped by 0 bases and J by 0 bases, with 8 bases between them. Germline CDR1 and CDR2: MNHEY and SVGAGI. This CDR3 region has 15 residues. The CDR3 bases are TGTGCCAGCAGTTACTCGCGCCAGTTGAACACTGAAGCTTTCTTT. It encodes CASSYSRQLNTEAFF.

This chain connects TRBV30 to TRBJ1-4; 8 bases map to TRBD1. V shed 6 bases and J 7 bases; nucleotides not matched to a gene: 7. The CDR3 runs 13 residues. From germline, CDR1 is GTSNPN and CDR2 SVGIG (reference sequence). CDR3: CACQQGAFEKLFF. CDR3 nucleotide sequence: TGTGCCTGCCAGCAGGGGGCATTTGAAAAACTGTTTTTT.